The 23 T cell receptor beta chains in this list originate from one sample, sequenced in a study of blood T cell repertoires in COVID-19. TCRdb's table, derived via immunoSEQ multiplex PCR, lists solely in-frame clones and lacks some. The repertoire holds about 70,000 clones, with 70% to 80% as singletons. The specimen sequenced was peripheral blood. These receptor sequences come from a woman aged 70 to 79 with acute or convalescent COVID-19.

The CDR3 region has the DNA TGTGCCAGCAGCTTAGGACAGGGGGGAGGAATGAACACTGAAGCTTTCTTT. Residues: CASSLGQGGGMNTEAFF. The J gene is TRBJ1-1, the V gene TRBV7-9, with 9 nucleotides matching TRBD1. J gave up 0 bases and V 1 base, and 6 bases lay outside the gene matches. The CDR3 covers 17 residues. CDR1 SEHNR and CDR2 FQNEAQ come from the germline V gene (reference sequence).

This clone appeared a single time. CDR3 protein: CASSGQFFRVTGNTIYF. The DNA for the CDR3 is TGTGCCAGCAGTGGACAGTTTTTCAGGGTAACTGGAAACACCATATATTTT. This chain uses TRBV6-1 with TRBJ1-3; tentatively, D is TRBD1 (5 bases). Per germline, CDR1 MNHNS and CDR2 SASEGT. V lost 4 bases and J 2 bases, leaving 18 bases between the germline ends. The length of the CDR3 is 17 residues.

V and J are TRBV6-5 and TRBJ1-2; 8 bases align to TRBD1. Germline CDR1 is MNHEY and CDR2 is SVGAGI. This CDR3 has 12 amino acids. With 7 bases clipped from V and 4 bases from J, the junction kept 2 bases outside the gene matches. CDR3 DNA: TGTGCCAGCAACGACAGGGGCTATGGCTACACCTTC. This codes for CASNDRGYGYTF.

This clone was seen only a few times. Written as DNA, the CDR3 is TGTGCCAGCAGTTCTTGTTGGACAGGGAGCTCTGGGGCCAACGTCCTGACTTTC. Encoded protein: CASSSCWTGSSGANVLTF. The rearrangement joins TRBV3-1 (or the pseudogene TRBV3-2) to TRBJ2-6; 8 bases match TRBD1. CDR3 size: 18 residues. The germline gives CDR1 LGHDT, CDR2 YNNKEL (reference sequence). J was trimmed by 0 bases and V by 6 bases; bases with no gene match: 10.

This chain connects TRBV7-2 to TRBJ2-3, with no clear D. The V end was cut by 1 base, the J end by 2 bases, with 13 bases between. This CDR3 spans 16 amino acids. Germline values: CDR1 SGHTA, CDR2 FQGNSA. CDR3 nucleotides: TGTGCCAGCAGCTTAGGGGCCAGCCCGATCACAGATACGCAGTATTTT. This encodes CASSLGASPITDTQYF.

This clone came up once. The J gene is TRBJ2-7, the V gene TRBV29-1; 7 bases align to TRBD1. The germline V gene has CDR1 SQVTM and CDR2 ANQGSEA. V trimming: 1 base; J trimming: 0 bases; junction bases outside the gene matches: 3. The CDR3 sequence is 14 residues long. CDR3 in amino acids: CSVEVQGLSYEQYF. The CDR3 region has the DNA TGCAGCGTTGAAGTACAGGGGCTCTCCTACGAGCAGTACTTC.

The rearrangement uses TRBV30 and TRBJ2-3; 7 bases are a match to TRBD2. V lost 2 bases and J lost 1; bases outside the gene matches: 3. This CDR3 contains 14 residues. Germline V CDR1 and CDR2: GTSNPN, SVGIG (reference sequence). The CDR3 coding sequence is TGTGCCTGGAGTCGAGCGGGACGCACAGATACGCAGTATTTT. Its protein is CAWSRAGRTDTQYF. Full variable domain (missing parts from reference TRBV30 and TRBJ2-3): SQTIHQWPATLVQPVGSPLSLECTVEGTSNPNLYWYRQAAGRGLQLLFYSVGIGQISSEVPQNLSASRPQDRQFILSSKKLLLSDSGFYLCAWSRAGRTDTQYFGPGTRLTVL.

The chain joins TRBV5-6 to TRBJ2-7; D is ambiguous. This CDR3 has 13 residues. The germline gives CDR1 SGHDT, CDR2 YYEEEE. V gave up 4 bases and J gave up 3 bases, with 11 bases separating them. CDR3 protein: CASSLNGDYEQYF. In DNA, the CDR3 is TGTGCCAGCAGCCTGAACGGAGACTACGAGCAGTACTTC. The full variable domain, in which reference TRBV5-6 and TRBJ2-7 provide the parts outside the CDR3, is DAGVTQSPTHLIKTRGQQVTLRCSPKSGHDTVSWYQQALGQGPQFIFQYYEEEERQRGNFPDRFSGHQFPNYSSELNVNALLLGDSALYLCASSLNGDYEQYFGPGTRLTVT.

The chain uses TRBV11-2 and TRBJ2-5, with D possibly matching TRBD1 (6 bases). This CDR3 is 14 amino acids long. The ends were cut back, 4 bases at V and 5 bases at J, with 14 bases in the middle. Germline V lookup: CDR1 SGHAT, CDR2 FQNNGV. CDR3 residues: CASSSGTNAETQYF. CDR3 in DNA: TGTGCCAGCAGCTCCGGGACAAACGCGGAGACCCAGTACTTC.

This chain connects TRBV7-2 to TRBJ2-1, with TRBD2 matching over 8 bases. Germline V CDR1 and CDR2: SGHTA, FQGNSA. Trimming took 2 bases from V and 2 from J; bases not matched to a gene: 14. The CDR3 runs 19 residues. For the CDR3, the DNA is TGTGCCAGCAGCTTAACCCCCCTAGCGGGTGCGAGCGCCTACAATGAGCAGTTCTTC. Translating it yields CASSLTPLAGASAYNEQFF.

This chain links TRBV19 with TRBJ1-1, with a weak D call TRBD1 (6 bases). The CDR3 runs 15 residues. V lost 5 bases, J lost 0 bases, and 13 bases lay in between. Germline V gene lookup returns CDR1 LNHDA and CDR2 SQIVND (reference sequence). As DNA, the CDR3 is TGTGCCAGTAGTTGGGGCAGGGGAATGAACACTGAAGCTTTCTTT. It yields the protein CASSWGRGMNTEAFF.

The chain employs TRBV27 and TRBJ2-7, with D possibly being TRBD2 (5 bases). Germline CDR1 and CDR2: MNHEY and SMNVEV (reference sequence). Between the trimmed V and J ends, which lost 6 bases and 2 bases, there was a span of 14 bases. This CDR3 comprises 14 residues. The CDR3 is CASRPLGGTYEQYF. CDR3 nucleotides: TGTGCCAGCAGGCCTCTCGGAGGCACCTACGAGCAGTACTTC.

V usage is TRBV11-2 and J usage is TRBJ2-3; TRBD2 aligns across 10 bases. Germline CDR1 SGHAT, CDR2 FQNNGV. This CDR3 has 18 residues. After removal of 2 bases from V and 0 bases from J, the junction contained 8 bases not matched to a gene. In DNA, the CDR3 is TGTGCCAGCAGCTTACTGCTGGGAGCGGGGGGGAGCACAGATACGCAGTATTTT. Encoded protein: CASSLLLGAGGSTDTQYF.

V is TRBV30 and J is TRBJ1-6; D gene uncertain. This CDR3 is built from 14 residues. V was pared by 7 bases and J by 0 bases, with 10 bases between. Germline values: CDR1 GTSNPN, CDR2 SVGIG (reference sequence). The CDR3 is CASKRSSYNSPLHF. The CDR3 DNA reads as TGTGCCTCAAAACGGAGCTCCTATAATTCACCCCTCCACTTT.

The chain couples TRBV19 to TRBJ1-4; no definite D call. V was shortened by 3 bases and J by 4 bases, with 9 bases between the two germline ends. This CDR3 has 14 residues. CDR1 is LNHDA and CDR2 is SQIVND in the germline V gene (reference sequence). CDR3 sequence: CASSIDTVNEKLFF. The CDR3 DNA sequence: TGTGCCAGTAGTATCGACACAGTTAATGAAAAACTGTTTTTT.

The chain couples TRBV30 to TRBJ2-1, with no clear D. Deletions cut 2 bases from V and 8 bases from J, with 7 bases between. The V gene's germline CDR1 is GTSNPN and CDR2 SVGIG (reference sequence). CDR3 length equals 11 residues. The CDR3 here is CAWSIAYEQFF. The CDR3 DNA reads TGTGCCTGGAGTATTGCGTATGAGCAGTTCTTC.

The sample holds a few counts of this clone. The DNA of the CDR3 is TGTGCCAGCTCACCGGACAGGATCAATTCACCCCTCCACTTT. Translating it yields CASSPDRINSPLHF. The chain employs TRBV18 and TRBJ1-6; 7 bases match TRBD1. Germline CDR1 is KGHSH and CDR2 is LQKENI. The CDR3 sequence is 14 residues long. V shed 3 bases and J 7 bases; nucleotides not matched to a gene: 3.

CDR3 in amino acids: CASSPPSEGYTEAFF. The CDR3 region has the DNA TGTGCCAGCAGCCCTCCAAGCGAGGGTTACACTGAAGCTTTCTTT. The chain has TRBV4-2 and TRBJ1-1; D is ambiguous. This CDR3 region has 15 residues. Germline V gene data show CDR1 as LGHNA and CDR2 as YNFKEQ. V lost 4 bases and J 3 bases, leaving 15 bases between the germline ends.

The chain joins TRBV15 to TRBJ2-7; D is undetermined. This CDR3 has 12 residues. Looked up from germline, CDR1 is LNHNV and CDR2 is YYDKDF (reference sequence). V lost 1 base, J lost 7 bases, and 8 bases lay in between. The CDR3 DNA is TGTGCCACCAGCAGAGGTACGGAGGAGCAGTACTTC. Protein sequence: CATSRGTEEQYF. Full variable domain (remainder filled in from reference TRBV15 and TRBJ2-7): DAMVIQNPRYQVTQFGKPVTLSCSQTLNHNVMYWYQQKSSQAPKLLFHYYDKDFNNEADTPDNFQSRRPNTSFCFLDIRSPGLGDTAMYLCATSRGTEEQYFGPGTRLTVT.

This clone came up many times. The chain couples TRBV2 to TRBJ1-1; a possible D gene is TRBD1 (5 bases). The V and J ends lost 4 bases and 1 base respectively, with 7 bases between them. CDR1 is SNHLY and CDR2 is FYNNEI in the germline V gene. The CDR3 is 13 amino acids. The CDR3 loop is CASSVGQNTEAFF. The CDR3 DNA is TGTGCCAGCAGTGTTGGACAGAACACTGAAGCTTTCTTT.

The rearrangement joins TRBV19 to TRBJ1-1; D not resolved. Germline CDR1 reads LNHDA; CDR2 reads SQIVND (reference sequence). V was clipped by 5 bases and J by 5 bases, with 15 bases between them. This CDR3 has 14 residues. CDR3 sequence: CASSPHIRGTEAFF. The CDR3 DNA is TGTGCCAGTAGTCCTCACATTCGGGGTACTGAAGCTTTCTTT.

This clone came up a few times. The chain joins TRBV4-1 to TRBJ1-6, with TRBD1 matching 7 bases. With V trimmed by 0 bases and J by 2 bases, 1 base remained unmatched. This CDR3 contains 16 residues. Germline values: CDR1 MGHRA, CDR2 YSYEKL. In DNA, the CDR3 is TGCGCCAGCAGCCAAGATCAGGGGGCCTATAATTCACCCCTCCACTTT. Protein: CASSQDQGAYNSPLHF.

This clone was picked up a small number of times. This sequence joins TRBV19 and TRBJ2-1; unclear D gene. The CDR3 has 15 residues. V was shortened by 3 bases and J by 5 bases, with 14 bases between the two germline ends. Germline lookup yields CDR1 LNHDA and CDR2 SQIVND (reference sequence). This CDR3 is CASSIGPLEHNEQFF. The CDR3 bases are TGTGCCAGTAGTATTGGTCCTCTCGAGCACAATGAGCAGTTCTTC.